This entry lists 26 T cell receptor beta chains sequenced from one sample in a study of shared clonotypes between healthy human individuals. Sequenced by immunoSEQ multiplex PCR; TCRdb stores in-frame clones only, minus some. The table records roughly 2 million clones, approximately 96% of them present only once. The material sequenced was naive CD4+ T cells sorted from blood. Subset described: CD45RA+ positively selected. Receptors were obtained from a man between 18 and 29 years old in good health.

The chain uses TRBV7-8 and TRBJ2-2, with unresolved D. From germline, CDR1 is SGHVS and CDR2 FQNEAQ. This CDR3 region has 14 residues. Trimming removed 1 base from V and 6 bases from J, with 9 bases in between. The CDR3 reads CASSLEVLSGELFF. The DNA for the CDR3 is TGTGCCAGCAGCTTAGAAGTCTTATCCGGGGAGCTGTTTTTT. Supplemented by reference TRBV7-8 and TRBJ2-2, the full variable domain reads GAGVSQSPRYKVAKRGQDVALRCDPISGHVSLFWYQQALGQGPEFLTYFQNEAQLDKSGLPSDRFFAERPEGSVSTLKIQRTQQEDSAVYLCASSLEVLSGELFFGEGSRLTVL.

CDR3 residues: CASSPRQGIDGDEQFF. CDR3 bases: TGTGCCAGCAGCCCCCGCCAGGGAATAGATGGGGATGAGCAGTTCTTC. The V and J genes are TRBV9 and TRBJ2-1, with D possibly matching TRBD1 (5 bases). Trimming shortened V by 4 bases and J by 8 bases, and 22 bases separated the two germline ends. CDR1 SGDLS and CDR2 YYNGEE come from the germline V gene. The length of the CDR3 is 16 residues. The full variable domain, completed using reference TRBV9 and TRBJ2-1, is DSGVTQTPKHLITATGQRVTLRCSPRSGDLSVYWYQQSLDQGLQFLIQYYNGEERAKGNILERFSAQQFPDLHSELNLSSLELGDSALYFCASSPRQGIDGDEQFFGPGTRLTVL.

In DNA form, the CDR3 reads TGTGCCTGGAGTAACAACCTCCCGGGACAGGTGTTAAACACCATATATTTT. This sequence encodes CAWSNNLPGQVLNTIYF. The V call is TRBV30, the J call TRBJ1-3; 8 nucleotides align to TRBD1. The CDR3 totals 17 residues. J lost 6 bases, V lost 2 bases, and 15 bases had no gene match. The V gene's germline CDR1 is GTSNPN and CDR2 SVGIG (reference sequence).

CDR3 DNA: TGTGCCATCAGCTCCCAGAACACTGAAGCTTTCTTT. Its protein product is CAISSQNTEAFF. This chain joins TRBV10-3 and TRBJ1-1, with D unclear. The CDR3 has 12 amino acids. Per germline, CDR1 ENHRY and CDR2 SYGVKD. The V end was cut by 6 bases, the J end by 1 base, with 6 bases between.

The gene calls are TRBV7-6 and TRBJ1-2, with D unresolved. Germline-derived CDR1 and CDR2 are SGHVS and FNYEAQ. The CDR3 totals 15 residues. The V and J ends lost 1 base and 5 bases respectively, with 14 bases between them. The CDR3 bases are TGTGCCAGCAGCTTAGATACGCGGGGATCATATGGCTACACCTTC. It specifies CASSLDTRGSYGYTF.

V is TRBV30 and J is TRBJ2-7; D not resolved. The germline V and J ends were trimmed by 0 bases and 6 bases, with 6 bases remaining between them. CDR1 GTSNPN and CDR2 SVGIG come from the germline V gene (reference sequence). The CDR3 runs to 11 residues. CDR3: CAWSVGPEQYF. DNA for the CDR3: TGTGCCTGGAGTGTAGGTCCCGAGCAGTACTTC.

The DNA of the CDR3 is TGTGCCAGCAGTGAAGGGTTAGTGACCGCGGCTTTCTTT. It is translated as CASSEGLVTAAFF. The chain uses TRBV2 and TRBJ1-1; unclear D gene. The length of the CDR3 is 13 residues. The V end was cut by 1 base, the J end by 11 bases, with 14 bases between. Germline values: CDR1 SNHLY, CDR2 FYNNEI.

The CDR3 spells CASSRATSPYEQYF. The CDR3 DNA reads as TGTGCCAGCAGCCGGGCAACTAGTCCCTACGAGCAGTACTTC. V gene TRBV7-9 combines with J gene TRBJ2-7, with D tentatively TRBD2 (5 bases). Looked up from germline, CDR1 is SEHNR and CDR2 is FQNEAQ (reference sequence). The CDR3 length is 14 residues. V was shortened by 5 bases and J by 2 bases, with 13 bases between the two germline ends.

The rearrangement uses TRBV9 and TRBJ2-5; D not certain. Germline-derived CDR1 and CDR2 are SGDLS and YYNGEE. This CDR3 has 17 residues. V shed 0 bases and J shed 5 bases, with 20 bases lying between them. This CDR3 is CASSVGSRSLVGETQYF. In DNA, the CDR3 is TGTGCCAGCAGCGTAGGATCAAGGTCATTGGTCGGGGAGACCCAGTACTTC.

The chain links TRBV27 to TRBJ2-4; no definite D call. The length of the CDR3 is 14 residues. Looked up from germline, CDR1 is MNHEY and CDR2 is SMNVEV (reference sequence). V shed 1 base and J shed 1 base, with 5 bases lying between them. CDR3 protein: CASSLLGAKNIQYF. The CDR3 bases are TGTGCCAGCAGTTTATTGGGGGCCAAAAACATTCAGTACTTC.

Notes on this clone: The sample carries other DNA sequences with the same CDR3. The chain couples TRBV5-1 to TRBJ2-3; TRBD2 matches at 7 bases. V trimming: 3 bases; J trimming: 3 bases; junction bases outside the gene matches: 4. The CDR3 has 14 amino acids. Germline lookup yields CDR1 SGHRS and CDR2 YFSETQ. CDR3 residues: CASSYREGTDTQYF. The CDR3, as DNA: TGCGCCAGCAGCTATAGGGAGGGGACAGATACGCAGTATTTT.

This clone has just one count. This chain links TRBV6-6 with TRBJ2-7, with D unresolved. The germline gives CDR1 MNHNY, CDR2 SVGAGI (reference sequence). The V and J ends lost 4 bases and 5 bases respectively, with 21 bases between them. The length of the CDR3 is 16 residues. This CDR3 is CASSSYLPDIPNEQYF. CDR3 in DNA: TGTGCCAGCAGTTCCTACCTCCCTGACATACCCAACGAGCAGTACTTC.

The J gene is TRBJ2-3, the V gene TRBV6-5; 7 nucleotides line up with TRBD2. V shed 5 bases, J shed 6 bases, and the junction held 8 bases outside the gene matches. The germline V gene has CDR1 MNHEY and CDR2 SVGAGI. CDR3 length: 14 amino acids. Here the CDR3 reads CASSTGRSPDTQYF. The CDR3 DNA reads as TGTGCCAGCAGTACCGGGAGGAGTCCCGATACGCAGTATTTT.

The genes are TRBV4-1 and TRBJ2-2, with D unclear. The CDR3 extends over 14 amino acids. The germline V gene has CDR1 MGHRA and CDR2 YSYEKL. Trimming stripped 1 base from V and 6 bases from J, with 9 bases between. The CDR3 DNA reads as TGCGCCAGCAGCCAAGTGAGAGGTCCCGGGGAGCTGTTTTTT. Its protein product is CASSQVRGPGELFF.

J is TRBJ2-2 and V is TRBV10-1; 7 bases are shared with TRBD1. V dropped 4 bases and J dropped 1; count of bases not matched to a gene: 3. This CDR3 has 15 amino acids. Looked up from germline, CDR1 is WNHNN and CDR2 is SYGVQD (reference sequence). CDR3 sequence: CASSARQGNTGELFF. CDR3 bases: TGCGCCAGCAGTGCTAGACAGGGGAACACCGGGGAGCTGTTTTTT.

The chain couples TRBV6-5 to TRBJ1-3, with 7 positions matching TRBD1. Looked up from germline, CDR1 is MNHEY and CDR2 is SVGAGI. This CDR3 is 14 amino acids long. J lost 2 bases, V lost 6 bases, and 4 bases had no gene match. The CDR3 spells CASRKTGTGNTIYF. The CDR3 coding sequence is TGTGCCAGCAGGAAGACAGGGACTGGAAACACCATATATTTT.

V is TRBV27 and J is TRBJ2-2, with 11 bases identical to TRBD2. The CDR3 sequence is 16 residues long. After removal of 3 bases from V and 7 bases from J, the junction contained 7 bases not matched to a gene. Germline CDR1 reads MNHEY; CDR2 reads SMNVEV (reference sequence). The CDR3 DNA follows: TGTGCCAGCAGTTTTCCCCTAGCGGGGGGCCGCGGGGAGCTGTTTTTT. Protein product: CASSFPLAGGRGELFF.

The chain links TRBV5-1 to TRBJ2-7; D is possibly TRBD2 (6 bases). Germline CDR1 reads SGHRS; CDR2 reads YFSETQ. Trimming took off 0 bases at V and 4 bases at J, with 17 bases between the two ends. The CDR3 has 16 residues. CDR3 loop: CASSLEDGGRSYEQYF. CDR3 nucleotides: TGCGCCAGCAGCTTGGAAGACGGGGGAAGGTCGTACGAGCAGTACTTC.

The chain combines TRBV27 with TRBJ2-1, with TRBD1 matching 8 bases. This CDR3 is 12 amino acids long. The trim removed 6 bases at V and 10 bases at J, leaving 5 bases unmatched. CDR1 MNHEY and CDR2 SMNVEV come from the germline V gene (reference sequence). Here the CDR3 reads CASRRQGSEQFF. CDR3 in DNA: TGTGCCAGCAGGAGACAGGGGAGCGAGCAGTTCTTC.

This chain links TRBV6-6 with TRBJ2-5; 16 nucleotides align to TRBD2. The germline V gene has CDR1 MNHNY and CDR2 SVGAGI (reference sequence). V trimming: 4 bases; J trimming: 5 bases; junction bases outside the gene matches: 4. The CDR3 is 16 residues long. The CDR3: CASSFSGLAGGETQYF. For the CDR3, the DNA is TGTGCCAGCAGTTTTTCGGGACTAGCGGGGGGGGAGACCCAGTACTTC.

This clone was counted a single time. CDR3 sequence: CASSNRGRGETQYF. The DNA for the CDR3 is TGTGCCAGCAGTAACAGGGGGCGAGGAGAGACCCAGTACTTC. The chain uses TRBV2 and TRBJ2-5, with 9 bases lining up with TRBD1. The germline V gene encodes CDR1 SNHLY and CDR2 FYNNEI. After removal of 5 bases from V and 4 bases from J, the junction contained 5 bases not matched to a gene. CDR3 length equals 14 residues.

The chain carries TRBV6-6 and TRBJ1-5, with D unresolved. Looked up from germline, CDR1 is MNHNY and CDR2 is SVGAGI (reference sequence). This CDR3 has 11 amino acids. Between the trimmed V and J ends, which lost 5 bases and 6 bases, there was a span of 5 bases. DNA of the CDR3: TGTGCCAGCAGTCAAAGTCAGCCCCAGCATTTT. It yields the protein CASSQSQPQHF.

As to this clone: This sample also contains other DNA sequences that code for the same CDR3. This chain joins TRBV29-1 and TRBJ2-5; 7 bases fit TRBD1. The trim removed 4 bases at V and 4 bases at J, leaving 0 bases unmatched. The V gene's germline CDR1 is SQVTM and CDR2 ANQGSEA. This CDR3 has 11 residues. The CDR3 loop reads CSVAGGETQYF. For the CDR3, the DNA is TGCAGCGTTGCAGGGGGAGAGACCCAGTACTTC.

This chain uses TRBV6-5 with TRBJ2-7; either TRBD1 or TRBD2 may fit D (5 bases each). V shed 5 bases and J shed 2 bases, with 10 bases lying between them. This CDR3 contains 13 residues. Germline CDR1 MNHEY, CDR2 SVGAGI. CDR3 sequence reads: CASSMGPPYEQYF. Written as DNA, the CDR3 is TGTGCCAGCAGTATGGGACCTCCCTACGAGCAGTACTTC.

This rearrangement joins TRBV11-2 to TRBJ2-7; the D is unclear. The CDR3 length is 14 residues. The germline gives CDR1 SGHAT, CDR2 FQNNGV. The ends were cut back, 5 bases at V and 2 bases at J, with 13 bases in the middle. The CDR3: CASSPQRNTYEQYF. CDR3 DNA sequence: TGTGCCAGCAGCCCCCAGAGGAACACCTACGAGCAGTACTTC.

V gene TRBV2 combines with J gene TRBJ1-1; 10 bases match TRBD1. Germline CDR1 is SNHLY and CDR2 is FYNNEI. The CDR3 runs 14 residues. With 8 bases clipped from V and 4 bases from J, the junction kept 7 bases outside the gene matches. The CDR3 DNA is TGTGCCAGCTCGGGACAGGGGTCGGTCACTGAAGCTTTCTTT. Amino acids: CASSGQGSVTEAFF. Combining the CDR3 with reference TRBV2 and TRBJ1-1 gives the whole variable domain EPEVTQTPSHQVTQMGQEVILRCVPISNHLYFYWYRQILGQKVEFLVSFYNNEISEKSEIFDDQFSVERPDGSNFTLKIRSTKLEDSAMYFCASSGQGSVTEAFFGQGTRLTVV.